A single sample is the source of the 26 T cell receptor beta chains below, sequenced in a study of shared clonotypes between healthy human individuals. Libraries were prepared by immunoSEQ multiplex PCR; TCRdb keeps only in-frame clonotypes and omits some of them. The sample has more than 2 million clones; just over 90% are singletons. Terminally differentiated effector memory CD45RA+ cells were excluded by CCR7 positive selection of CD45RO-negative cells. The sequencing sample was made of naive CD8+ T cells from PBMCs. These receptors came from a man aged 18-30 years in good health. Some clones in this sample may be carry-over from other donors' samples.

The chain combines TRBV28 with TRBJ2-6; 9 nucleotides align to TRBD1. The CDR3 has 19 amino acids. Germline assignment: CDR1 MDHEN and CDR2 SYDVKM. V gave up 3 bases and J gave up 0 bases; unmatched junction bases: 9. As DNA, the CDR3 is TGTGCCAGCAGTTTGGAGAACAGGGGGCTGCCCTCTGGGGCCAACGTCCTGACTTTC. This codes for CASSLENRGLPSGANVLTF.

The chain uses TRBV6-1 and TRBJ2-7; D perhaps matches TRBD2 (6 bases). This CDR3 contains 15 residues. CDR1 and CDR2 (germline): MNHNS, SASEGT. Trimming shortened V by 0 bases and J by 3 bases, and 12 bases separated the two germline ends. CDR3 region: CASSEARDPFYEQYF. CDR3 nucleotides: TGTGCCAGCAGTGAAGCGCGGGACCCTTTCTACGAGCAGTACTTC.

This chain connects TRBV19 to TRBJ2-1; D ambiguous. CDR1 is LNHDA, CDR2 SQIVND, per germline (reference sequence). This CDR3 is built from 12 residues. The germline V and J ends were trimmed by 3 bases and 6 bases, with 6 bases remaining between them. CDR3 coding DNA: TGTGCCAGTAGTATTAGATTCAATGAGCAGTTCTTC. Its protein product is CASSIRFNEQFF.

Concerning this clone: The sample holds other DNA sequences that translate to the same CDR3. CDR3: CASSGDSSYGYTF. CDR3 sequence (DNA): TGTGCCAGCAGCGGCGACTCCTCCTATGGCTACACCTTC. V gene TRBV9 combines with J gene TRBJ1-2; no definite D call. This CDR3 is built from 13 residues. Trimming took 3 bases from V and 4 from J, leaving 10 bases between them. Germline assignment: CDR1 SGDLS and CDR2 YYNGEE.

This clone occurred a few times. This same CDR3 is encoded by further DNA sequences in the sample. This sequence joins TRBV9 and TRBJ2-7, with TRBD2 as a possible D gene (5 bases). There are 12 residues in the CDR3. Per germline, CDR1 SGDLS and CDR2 YYNGEE. Trimming removed 0 bases at V and 5 bases at J, with 6 bases between. CDR3 residues: CASSVGGNEQYF. In DNA form, the CDR3 reads TGTGCCAGCAGCGTAGGAGGGAACGAGCAGTACTTC.

The chain joins TRBV7-9 to TRBJ2-7; 7 positions agree with TRBD1. The V segment lost 5 bases and the J segment 5 bases; nucleotides outside the gene matches: 6. Germline CDR1 and CDR2: SEHNR and FQNEAQ (reference sequence). The CDR3 is 13 amino acids. In nucleotides, the CDR3 is TGTGCCAGCAGCCCGGGACAGCTCGACGAGCAGTACTTC. Amino acids: CASSPGQLDEQYF.

DNA for the CDR3: TGCAGCGTTGAAACCAGGGAGGCAGGGTCGGGGAACTATGGCTACACCTTC. It yields the protein CSVETREAGSGNYGYTF. The chain has TRBV29-1 and TRBJ1-2; the D gene is possibly TRBD1 (5 bases). Germline loops: CDR1 SQVTM, CDR2 ANQGSEA. V shed 2 bases and J shed 2 bases, with 21 bases lying between them. CDR3 length: 17 residues.

This chain links TRBV5-1 with TRBJ2-2; D unresolved. The V and J ends lost 5 bases and 1 base respectively, with 9 bases between them. The germline gives CDR1 SGHRS, CDR2 YFSETQ. The CDR3 is 14 residues long. CDR3 nucleotide sequence: TGCGCCAGCAGTTCGGTGAGGAACACCGGGGAGCTGTTTTTT. It is translated as CASSSVRNTGELFF.

V is TRBV11-2 and J is TRBJ2-3, with D perhaps being TRBD1 or TRBD2 (6 bases each). CDR1 is SGHAT and CDR2 is FQNNGV in the germline V gene. V was pared by 0 bases and J by 6 bases, with 10 bases between. The CDR3 sequence is 14 residues long. The CDR3 sequence is CASSLEGGWDTQYF. The CDR3 nucleotides read TGTGCCAGCAGCTTAGAAGGGGGGTGGGATACGCAGTATTTT. The complete variable domain, with remaining parts taken from reference TRBV11-2 and TRBJ2-3, reads EAGVAQSPRYKIIEKRQSVAFWCNPISGHATLYWYQQILGQGPKLLIQFQNNGVVDDSQLPKDRFSAERLKGVDSTLKIQPAKLEDSAVYLCASSLEGGWDTQYFGPGTRLTVL.

The V and J genes are TRBV5-6 and TRBJ2-7, with TRBD1 matching over 7 bases. Germline-derived CDR1 and CDR2 are SGHDT and YYEEEE. Unmatched junction bases numbered 5, after V lost 2 bases and J lost 0 bases. The CDR3 consists of 15 residues. This CDR3 is CASSFGTANSYEQYF. CDR3 bases: TGTGCCAGCAGCTTTGGGACAGCCAACTCCTACGAGCAGTACTTC.

The chain links TRBV2 to TRBJ2-1; D call uncertain. The length of the CDR3 is 13 residues. V gave up 1 base and J gave up 6 bases, with 7 bases separating them. The V gene's germline CDR1 is SNHLY and CDR2 FYNNEI. The CDR3: CASSEVWTNEQFF. In DNA, the CDR3 is TGTGCCAGCAGTGAAGTCTGGACCAATGAGCAGTTCTTC.

V gene TRBV7-9 combines with J gene TRBJ2-2; 7 bases match TRBD1. The CDR3 consists of 17 residues. Germline lookup yields CDR1 SEHNR and CDR2 FQNEAQ (reference sequence). V trimming: 8 bases; J trimming: 5 bases; junction bases outside the gene matches: 17. In DNA, the CDR3 is TGTGCCAGCGCTCCACAACAGGGGCTAGATAGGACCGGGGAGCTGTTTTTT. It is translated as CASAPQQGLDRTGELFF.

The CDR3, as DNA: TGTGCCAGCAGCTTAGAGATGGGATACGAGCAGTACTTC. Protein product: CASSLEMGYEQYF. This chain joins TRBV7-9 and TRBJ2-7, with D unclear. The CDR3 is made up of 13 amino acids. Germline V gene sequence: CDR1 SEHNR, CDR2 FQNEAQ (reference sequence). V was shortened by 1 base and J by 4 bases, with 8 bases between the two germline ends.

The chain recombines TRBV7-3 with TRBJ2-3; D ambiguous. Between the trimmed V and J ends, which lost 1 base and 0 bases, there was a span of 8 bases. Germline CDR1 SGHTA, CDR2 FQGTGA. This CDR3 has 15 residues. The CDR3 coding sequence is TGTGCCAGCAGCTTAATCCGCGCTAGCACAGATACGCAGTATTTT. Protein sequence: CASSLIRASTDTQYF.

The J gene is TRBJ1-2, the V gene TRBV7-9; 7 nucleotides match TRBD1. The CDR3 consists of 15 residues. The germline gives CDR1 SEHNR, CDR2 FQNEAQ (reference sequence). Unmatched junction bases numbered 13, after V lost 5 bases and J lost 7 bases. CDR3: CASSQLLARGGGYTF. CDR3 DNA: TGTGCCAGCAGCCAGCTTCTGGCCAGGGGGGGTGGCTACACCTTC.

This clone was observed once. The chain joins TRBV28 to TRBJ2-7; 7 positions match TRBD2. Germline loops: CDR1 MDHEN, CDR2 SYDVKM. The trim removed 2 bases at V and 0 bases at J, leaving 7 bases unmatched. This CDR3 region has 16 residues. DNA for the CDR3: TGTGCCAGCAGTTTAAGTAGCGGGTGGAGCTCCTACGAGCAGTACTTC. Its protein product is CASSLSSGWSSYEQYF.

V is TRBV5-1 and J is TRBJ2-1; tentative D call: TRBD2 (6 bases). This CDR3 has 13 amino acids. V was clipped by 7 bases and J by 7 bases, with 15 bases between them. CDR1 is SGHRS, CDR2 YFSETQ, per germline. CDR3 amino acids: CASSGLPRNEQFF. CDR3 nucleotides: TGCGCCAGCTCCGGACTACCGAGGAATGAGCAGTTCTTC.

The rearrangement joins TRBV14 to TRBJ2-7; no clear D. Germline loops: CDR1 SGHDN, CDR2 FVKESK. V was trimmed by 4 bases and J by 4 bases, leaving 17 bases between them. The CDR3 has 15 residues. CDR3 sequence (DNA): TGTGCCAGCAGCCCCAGCTCTATCCTCGCTTACGAGCAGTACTTC. Its translation is CASSPSSILAYEQYF.

Regarding this clone: Other DNA sequences in this specimen translate into the identical CDR3. The CDR3 sequence: CASSLGWNTEAFF. CDR3 nucleotide sequence: TGTGCCAGCAGTTTGGGATGGAACACTGAAGCTTTCTTT. V gene TRBV28 combines with J gene TRBJ1-1; D is uncertain. The germline gives CDR1 MDHEN, CDR2 SYDVKM. There are 13 residues in the CDR3. Between the trimmed V and J ends, which lost 3 bases and 1 base, there was a span of 6 bases.

The chain links TRBV27 to TRBJ1-2, with TRBD1 as a possible D gene (5 bases). V lost 7 bases and J 11 bases, leaving 11 bases between the germline ends. Germline V gives CDR1 MNHEY, CDR2 SMNVEV (reference sequence). The CDR3 has 10 amino acids. The CDR3, as DNA: TGTGCCAGCACGTCGCAGGGATACACCTTC. Translating it yields CASTSQGYTF.

The chain joins TRBV27 to TRBJ1-5, with D possibly being TRBD1 (5 bases). The CDR3 spans 15 residues. Trimming cost V 6 bases and J 4 bases, with 16 bases left between them. CDR1 is MNHEY, CDR2 SMNVEV, per germline (reference sequence). The CDR3 sequence is CASRPYSGANQPQHF. The CDR3 bases are TGTGCCAGCAGGCCGTACAGCGGGGCAAATCAGCCCCAGCATTTT.

The rearrangement uses TRBV6-6 and TRBJ2-7, with D perhaps TRBD1 or TRBD2 (5 bases each). CDR1 MNHNY and CDR2 SVGAGI come from the germline V gene (reference sequence). V was clipped by 2 bases and J by 6 bases, with 11 bases between them. CDR3 length: 13 residues. In DNA form, the CDR3 reads TGTGCCAGCAGTTACATCGGGGCGGGCGAGCAGTACTTC. This encodes CASSYIGAGEQYF.

V is TRBV7-3 and J is TRBJ1-2, with D perhaps matching TRBD1 (5 bases). There are 13 residues in the CDR3. CDR1 is SGHTA and CDR2 is FQGTGA in the germline V gene. V dropped 5 bases and J dropped 6 bases, with 13 bases sitting between them. The CDR3 spells CASSKRQSDGYTF. CDR3 nucleotides: TGTGCCAGCAGCAAAAGACAGAGCGATGGCTACACCTTC.

V and J are TRBV4-3 and TRBJ1-4; D gene ambiguous. The V end was cut by 0 bases, the J end by 3 bases, with 11 bases between. The CDR3 spans 16 residues. CDR1 and CDR2 from the germline V gene are LGHNA and YSLEER. CDR3 coding DNA: TGCGCCAGCAGCCAAGATCGACGGATAGCTAATGAAAAACTGTTTTTT. Translation gives CASSQDRRIANEKLFF.

The chain recombines TRBV6-1 with TRBJ2-7; D call uncertain. The V and J ends lost 1 base and 0 bases respectively, with 10 bases between them. The germline gives CDR1 MNHNS, CDR2 SASEGT. This CDR3 region has 15 residues. The CDR3 sequence: CASSEVPEYSYEQYF. DNA for the CDR3: TGTGCCAGCAGTGAAGTCCCAGAGTACTCCTACGAGCAGTACTTC.

The chain is built from TRBV11-2 and TRBJ1-2; tentative D call: TRBD1 (6 bases). Trimming removed 4 bases at V and 4 bases at J, with 16 bases between. The CDR3 contains 15 residues. CDR1 and CDR2 (germline): SGHAT, FQNNGV. This chain's CDR3 is CASSSGRGAVYGYTF. The CDR3 nucleotides are TGTGCCAGCAGCTCAGGACGGGGGGCCGTCTATGGCTACACCTTC. Full variable domain (outside the CDR3, taken from reference TRBV11-2 and TRBJ1-2): EAGVAQSPRYKIIEKRQSVAFWCNPISGHATLYWYQQILGQGPKLLIQFQNNGVVDDSQLPKDRFSAERLKGVDSTLKIQPAKLEDSAVYLCASSSGRGAVYGYTFGSGTRLTVV.